This is a list of T cell receptor beta chains from one sample in a study of blood T cell repertoires in COVID-19. Profiled with immunoSEQ multiplex PCR; TCRdb holds only in-frame clones, not every one. Counted here are roughly 80,000 clones, approximately 90% occurring once; the ten biggest clones make up approximately 1.6%. Source material: peripheral blood. The origin of the receptors is a man in his 60s with acute or convalescent COVID-19. Both conserved end residues are part of each CDR3. The D gene is left open where the match is weak. Clone size is not always given. Where it is, it says once, few, many or a class for expanded clones.

J gene,D gene,clone size,V gene,CDR3 DNA,CDR3 protein
TRBJ2-7,TRBD1,.,TRBV7-9,TGTGCCAGCAGCCGGGGACAGCCAGCCTACGAGCAGTACTTC,CASSRGQPAYEQYF
TRBJ2-7,TRBD2,.,TRBV4-1,TGCGCCAGCAGCCAAGCGACTAGCGGGAGGGCCTACGAGCAGTACTTC,CASSQATSGRAYEQYF
TRBJ1-4,TRBD1,.,TRBV30,TGTGCCTGGAGGACAGGGATTGCCGAAAAACTGTTTTTT,CAWRTGIAEKLFF
TRBJ2-1,TRBD2,.,TRBV7-9,TGTGCCAGCAGCTTACGTTTGACTAGCGGGACGTATAATGAGCAGTTCTTC,CASSLRLTSGTYNEQFF
TRBJ2-7,TRBD2,once,TRBV3-1/TRBV3-2,TGTGCCAGCAGCCTGGGAGGGACCGAGCAGTACTTC,CASSLGGTEQYF
TRBJ1-2,TRBD1,.,TRBV30,TGTGCCTGGAGTGTTGGGACAGGAAATGGCTACACCTTC,CAWSVGTGNGYTF
TRBJ2-1,.,.,TRBV27,TGTGCCAGCAGTTCTGAACCGGGACAACCCAATGAGCAGTTCTTC,CASSSEPGQPNEQFF
TRBJ1-2,.,.,TRBV4-1,TGCGCCAGCAGCCAAGTGGGCAGGGAAGAAGGGGGCTACACCTTC,CASSQVGREEGGYTF
TRBJ1-6,.,once,TRBV6-5,TGTGCCAGCAGTTACTCCAGGGGCGCGAATAATTCACCCCTCCACTTT,CASSYSRGANNSPLHF
TRBJ2-5,.,.,TRBV7-2,TGTGCCAGCAGCTTTCGAGAGACCCAGTACTTC,CASSFRETQYF
TRBJ1-4,.,.,TRBV4-1,TGCGCCAGCAGCCAAGATGGAGGGCTGGCTGAAAAACTGTTTTTT,CASSQDGGLAEKLFF
TRBJ2-7,TRBD1,.,TRBV27,TGTGCCACCCTGGACAGGGGAATATCGGGCTCCTACGAGCAGTACTTC,CATLDRGISGSYEQYF
TRBJ2-7,TRBD2,.,TRBV7-2,TGTGCCAGCAGCTTAGAAGCGGGAGGGCAAGGCGAGCAGTACTTC,CASSLEAGGQGEQYF
TRBJ2-5,TRBD1,once,TRBV6-6,TGTGCCAGCAGAGACAGGGGATGGGAGACCCAGTACTTC,CASRDRGWETQYF
TRBJ2-7,.,.,TRBV6-5,TGTGCCAGCGGAGCGGTACTATACGAGCAGTACTTC,CASGAVLYEQYF
TRBJ2-7,.,.,TRBV4-2,TGTGCCAGCAGCCAAGAGGCAGGGTGGGACTCCTACGAGCAGTACTTC,CASSQEAGWDSYEQYF
TRBJ1-1,TRBD1,.,TRBV4-3,TGCGCCAGCAGCCCGGGACAGGCCAGAGGCACTGAAGCTTTCTTT,CASSPGQARGTEAFF
TRBJ1-4,.,.,TRBV6-1,TGTGCCAGCAGTGATTCCAATTACGGGGAAAAACTGTTTTTT,CASSDSNYGEKLFF
TRBJ2-1,TRBD2,.,TRBV5-1,TGCGCCAGCAGCTCTCAGGGACTAGCGCCCTACAATGAGCAGTTCTTC,CASSSQGLAPYNEQFF
TRBJ1-6,TRBD1,once,TRBV6-6,TGTGCCAGCAGACGGGGACAGGGGGCTTCACCCCTCCACTTT,CASRRGQGASPLHF
TRBJ2-5,.,.,TRBV13,TGTGCCAGCAGCTTTAGACTGGTGGAGACCCAGTACTTC,CASSFRLVETQYF
TRBJ1-1,.,.,TRBV9,TGTGCCAGCAGCCCCCTAGGGGGGGCAGGGACTGAAGCTTTCTTT,CASSPLGGAGTEAFF
TRBJ2-5,.,.,TRBV19,TGTGCCAGTAGTGGTTTCAGGGGCTTGTCGGAGACCCAGTACTTC,CASSGFRGLSETQYF
TRBJ2-1,TRBD1,.,TRBV5-1,TGCGCCAGCACCCTGTTCCCCGGGACAGACTCCTACAATGAGCAGTTCTTC,CASTLFPGTDSYNEQFF
TRBJ1-1,TRBD1,.,TRBV28,TGTGCCAGCAGACCTCCGGGGGACAGCAAGGGAGCTTTCTTT,CASRPPGDSKGAFF
TRBJ1-1,TRBD1,.,TRBV10-3,TGTGCCATCAGTGGGGACAGGGGGGACACTGAAGCTTTCTTT,CAISGDRGDTEAFF